The TCR beta chain under discussion was sequenced for a study of T cell changes during pregnancy in multiple sclerosis. The CDR3 extends over 15 amino acids. V trimming: 6 bases; J trimming: 4 bases; junction bases outside the gene matches: 10. Germline values: CDR1 SNHLY, CDR2 FYNNEI. Repertoires were generated with immunoSEQ multiplex PCR, while TCRdb's copy carries only in-frame clones and drops some. Of approximately 20,000 clones listed, roughly 89% are singletons. The chain joins TRBV2 to TRBJ1-1, with 8 bases lining up with TRBD1. This sample comprised CD8+ T cells from peripheral blood mononuclear cells, obtained in the third trimester of pregnancy. The receptor was isolated from a female donor in good health, enrolled as a control in a pregnancy study. CDR3 loop: CASRGTDRGGTEAFF. The CDR3 DNA reads as TGTGCCAGCAGGGGCACCGACAGGGGCGGCACTGAAGCTTTCTTT.